This is a list of T cell receptor beta chains from one sample in a study of shared clonotypes between healthy human individuals. The table came from immunoSEQ multiplex PCR; TCRdb's copy has only in-frame clones and leaves some out. The sample lists approximately 500,000 clones, approximately 95% occurring once. Specimen: naive CD4+ T cells sorted from blood. The receptors come from a woman aged 25 to 39 in good health. CDR3s leave out the opening cysteine and the closing phenylalanine or tryptophan. Fields, in order: CDR3 protein, CDR3 length, J gene, V gene.

CDR3aa: ASSLGLAGSNEQF; len: 13; j_gene: TRBJ2-1; v_gene: TRBV5-4
CDR3aa: ASSQGGGGEKLF; len: 12; j_gene: TRBJ1-4; v_gene: TRBV4-1
CDR3aa: ASSTGTGAEKLF; len: 12; j_gene: TRBJ1-4; v_gene: TRBV27
CDR3aa: ASSPTVEATHYEQY; len: 14; j_gene: TRBJ2-7; v_gene: TRBV5-4
CDR3aa: ASSLGGPDTQY; len: 11; j_gene: TRBJ2-3; v_gene: TRBV7-2
CDR3aa: ASSPTLAGGKSSTDTQY; len: 17; j_gene: TRBJ2-3; v_gene: TRBV18
CDR3aa: ASSEGAASTDTQY; len: 13; j_gene: TRBJ2-3; v_gene: TRBV2
CDR3aa: ASSQDEGWGTEAF; len: 13; j_gene: TRBJ1-1; v_gene: TRBV4-2
CDR3aa: ASSHIAGAPTDTQY; len: 14; j_gene: TRBJ2-3; v_gene: TRBV4-1
CDR3aa: AIRPTGGAQETQY; len: 13; j_gene: TRBJ2-5; v_gene: TRBV10-3
CDR3aa: ASSVARGNTGELF; len: 13; j_gene: TRBJ2-2; v_gene: TRBV9
CDR3aa: ASSDRLDEQY; len: 10; j_gene: TRBJ2-7; v_gene: TRBV6-5
CDR3aa: ASSTDIPGNTIY; len: 12; j_gene: TRBJ1-3; v_gene: TRBV5-1
CDR3aa: ASSLAEHSGRASGELF; len: 16; j_gene: TRBJ2-2; v_gene: TRBV7-7
CDR3aa: ASSPRAFHGYT; len: 11; j_gene: TRBJ1-2; v_gene: TRBV27
CDR3aa: ASTWDLSSYNEQF; len: 13; j_gene: TRBJ2-1; v_gene: TRBV5-4
CDR3aa: ASSQNRFSSYEQY; len: 13; j_gene: TRBJ2-7; v_gene: TRBV4-1
CDR3aa: ASSPGTSKGEQY; len: 12; j_gene: TRBJ2-7; v_gene: TRBV5-4
CDR3aa: ASSQVRGNEKLF; len: 12; j_gene: TRBJ1-4; v_gene: TRBV4-1
CDR3aa: ASSTGQNTEAF; len: 11; j_gene: TRBJ1-1; v_gene: TRBV11-3
CDR3aa: ASSAGGALNTEAF; len: 13; j_gene: TRBJ1-1; v_gene: TRBV28
CDR3aa: ASSAIGHPYNEQF; len: 13; j_gene: TRBJ2-1; v_gene: TRBV25-1
CDR3aa: ASSLGLADQY; len: 10; j_gene: TRBJ2-7; v_gene: TRBV5-6
CDR3aa: ASSTSGTYEQY; len: 11; j_gene: TRBJ2-7; v_gene: TRBV6-5
CDR3aa: ASSGTVSSYEQY; len: 12; j_gene: TRBJ2-7; v_gene: TRBV2
CDR3aa: ASSLGYQETQY; len: 11; j_gene: TRBJ2-5; v_gene: TRBV28